This T cell receptor (beta chain) was retrieved from a study of cytomegalovirus exposure and HLA in healthy donors. Study-wide findings and caveats: About 87% or about 30% of the time was how often most TCR beta V segments were productive, according to an earlier analysis.

This clone is a singleton in its sample. Antigen: not known. The CDR3 contains 12 residues. V was clipped by 5 bases and J by 5 bases, with 6 bases between them. The germline V gene has CDR1 LNHDA and CDR2 SQIVND (reference sequence). In the PCR, 60 Vbeta and 13 Jbeta primers were used. Here immunoSEQ multiplex PCR was the method, and the copy in TCRdb shows in-frame clones only, minus some. The sample holds approximately 150,000 clones; roughly 80% are singletons and the top ten take roughly 7.5%. What was sequenced was PBMCs. The sequence came from a woman aged 30 to 39 in good health and CMV-seropositive. The chain links TRBV19 to TRBJ1-4; D is uncertain. CDR3 sequence (DNA): TGTGCCAGTAGTTACATGAATGAAAAACTGTTTTTT. Amino acid sequence: CASSYMNEKLFF.